One and the same sample provided the 28 T cell receptor beta chains below, sequenced in a study of neoadjuvant anti-PD-1 for oral cavity cancer. TCRdb's table, derived via immunoSEQ multiplex PCR, lists solely in-frame clones and lacks some. The data contain around 60,000 clones, more than 65% of them singletons. The source was PBMCs, collected before nivolumab (anti-PD-1) treatment. The origin of the receptors is a person aged 40-85 years with oral cavity squamous cell carcinoma.

The chain is built from TRBV7-9 and TRBJ1-1; D call uncertain. Trimming left V 5 bases short and J 6 bases short, with 19 bases between. The length of the CDR3 is 15 residues. Germline V CDR1 and CDR2: SEHNR, FQNEAQ (reference sequence). The CDR3 DNA is TGTGCCAGCAGCCCGACGAAGGGCGGGATCGCTGAAGCTTTCTTT. Its translation is CASSPTKGGIAEAFF. Full variable domain (missing parts from reference TRBV7-9 and TRBJ1-1): DTGVSQNPRHKITKRGQNVTFRCDPISEHNRLYWYRQTLGQGPEFLTYFQNEAQLEKSRLLSDRFSAERPKGSFSTLEIQRTEQGDSAMYLCASSPTKGGIAEAFFGQGTRLTVV.

The rearrangement joins TRBV6-5 to TRBJ2-7, with 10 bases matching TRBD1. V was pared by 7 bases and J by 7 bases, with 10 bases of the junction left unmatched. The CDR3 is made up of 14 amino acids. CDR1 MNHEY and CDR2 SVGAGI come from the germline V gene. This CDR3 is CASTSTGGMGEQYF. CDR3 sequence (DNA): TGTGCCAGCACCTCGACAGGGGGCATGGGGGAGCAGTACTTC.

This clone was seen only a few times. The rearrangement links TRBV5-6 to TRBJ1-1, with 10 bases that match TRBD1. The CDR3 extends over 15 amino acids. The junction had 3 bases not matched to a gene; V was cut back by 3 bases and J by 1 base. Germline CDR1 and CDR2: SGHDT and YYEEEE. The CDR3 nucleotides read TGTGCCAGCAGCTATAGGGACAGGGGGAACACTGAAGCTTTCTTT. This translates into CASSYRDRGNTEAFF.

The chain combines TRBV19 with TRBJ1-1, with D uncertain. V was cut by 7 bases and J by 0 bases, with 12 bases left in between. The CDR3 loop spans 14 amino acids. From germline, CDR1 is LNHDA and CDR2 SQIVND (reference sequence). In DNA form, the CDR3 reads TGTGCCAGTAACCTCTTCAGCCTGAACACTGAAGCTTTCTTT. Translation: CASNLFSLNTEAFF.

The chain uses TRBV6-1 and TRBJ1-2; no clear D. Trimming shortened V by 4 bases and J by 8 bases, and 8 bases separated the two germline ends. This CDR3 contains 11 residues. CDR1 and CDR2 from the germline V gene are MNHNS and SASEGT. DNA of the CDR3: TGTGCCAGCAGTGCCCCCGGCGGCTACACCTTC. Amino acid sequence: CASSAPGGYTF.

This clone was observed a handful of times. The rearrangement uses TRBV28 and TRBJ1-2; no clear D gene. V was clipped by 3 bases and J by 3 bases, with 5 bases between them. There are 12 residues in the CDR3. From germline, CDR1 is MDHEN and CDR2 SYDVKM. CDR3 coding DNA: TGTGCCAGCAGTTTGGCAGACTATGGCTACACCTTC. It encodes CASSLADYGYTF.

The V call is TRBV6-6, the J call TRBJ1-1; D remains ambiguous. Trimming removed 6 bases at V and 1 base at J, with 12 bases between. The CDR3 has 14 amino acids. CDR1 and CDR2 from the germline V gene are MNHNY and SVGAGI (reference sequence). The CDR3 nucleotides read TGTGCCAGCAGGGAGGGTTGGGAGAACACTGAAGCTTTCTTT. It is translated as CASREGWENTEAFF.

This clone occurred a few times. This chain links TRBV7-8 with TRBJ2-3; no clear D. V lost 3 bases, J lost 2 bases, and 12 bases lay in between. Germline assignment: CDR1 SGHVS and CDR2 FQNEAQ. CDR3 length equals 15 residues. The CDR3 nucleotides are TGTGCCAGCAGCTTTGATCGCCGCGCCACAGATACGCAGTATTTT. Protein: CASSFDRRATDTQYF.

The V and J genes are TRBV6-1 and TRBJ1-1; D unclear. Germline assignment: CDR1 MNHNS and CDR2 SASEGT. The CDR3 sequence is 14 residues long. V shed 4 bases and J shed 1 base, with 10 bases lying between them. As DNA, the CDR3 is TGTGCCAGCAGTGTGGGCCTTCGGAACACTGAAGCTTTCTTT. Residues: CASSVGLRNTEAFF.

The genes are TRBV19 and TRBJ2-2; D call uncertain. The CDR3 consists of 14 residues. Germline CDR1 reads LNHDA; CDR2 reads SQIVND (reference sequence). Trimming removed 7 bases at V and 0 bases at J, with 9 bases between. This CDR3 reads CASKRTANTGELFF. The CDR3 region has the DNA TGTGCCAGTAAGAGGACCGCGAACACCGGGGAGCTGTTTTTT.

The table lists this clone with a count of one. The gene calls are TRBV14 and TRBJ1-5; D perhaps matches TRBD1 (5 bases). The CDR3 runs 14 residues. V was clipped by 1 base and J by 4 bases, with 8 bases between them. Germline V gives CDR1 SGHDN, CDR2 FVKESK. The CDR3, as DNA: TGTGCCAGCAGCCAAGCAGGGTGGAATCAGCCCCAGCATTTT. Protein sequence: CASSQAGWNQPQHF.

The chain has TRBV6-5 and TRBJ1-5; 9 nucleotides line up with TRBD1. The CDR3 extends over 15 amino acids. Per the germline V gene, CDR1 is MNHEY and CDR2 is SVGAGI. Trimming cost V 7 bases and J 5 bases; bases outside gene matches: 9. The DNA for the CDR3 is TGTGCCAGCACAGGAGGTTACAGGGGGCATCAGCCCCAGCATTTT. It specifies CASTGGYRGHQPQHF.

V usage is TRBV6-5 and J usage is TRBJ2-1, with D perhaps matching TRBD1 (6 bases). V was trimmed by 8 bases and J by 9 bases, leaving 14 bases between them. The CDR3 is made up of 12 amino acids. The germline V gene has CDR1 MNHEY and CDR2 SVGAGI. DNA of the CDR3: TGTGCCAGCCGCCTGGGGGCGGGTGAGCAGTTCTTC. Translating it yields CASRLGAGEQFF.

The chain couples TRBV7-9 to TRBJ2-7, with D hard to call. CDR3 length: 12 residues. The germline V gene encodes CDR1 SEHNR and CDR2 FQNEAQ (reference sequence). V lost 6 bases and J lost 2, with 8 bases in between. The CDR3 is CASSLRAYEQYF. In DNA, the CDR3 is TGTGCCAGCAGTCTCCGGGCCTACGAGCAGTACTTC.

The chain uses TRBV6-1 and TRBJ1-1, with a possible D match to TRBD1 (6 bases). The germline V and J ends were trimmed by 4 bases and 3 bases, with 15 bases remaining between them. Per germline, CDR1 MNHNS and CDR2 SASEGT. This CDR3 comprises 15 residues. CDR3 sequence reads: CASSVRRDRHTEAFF. The CDR3 DNA sequence: TGTGCCAGCAGTGTGAGAAGAGACAGGCACACTGAAGCTTTCTTT.

This clone appeared a single time. This rearrangement joins TRBV6-1 to TRBJ2-7, with TRBD1 matching over 8 bases. The CDR3 extends over 14 amino acids. Germline trimming cut 5 bases from V and 2 bases from J; bases unmatched to any gene: 5. CDR1 and CDR2 (germline): MNHNS, SASEGT. This CDR3 is CASSRTGTTYEQYF. DNA for the CDR3: TGTGCCAGCAGTCGGACAGGGACCACCTACGAGCAGTACTTC.

The chain has TRBV18 and TRBJ2-7, with 12 positions matching TRBD1. With V trimmed by 6 bases and J by 7 bases, 7 bases remained unmatched. Per germline, CDR1 KGHSH and CDR2 LQKENI. This CDR3 contains 14 residues. DNA for the CDR3: TGTGCCAGCTCCCGGGGACAGGGGGCTAAAGAGCAGTACTTC. Translation gives CASSRGQGAKEQYF.

CDR3: CASTTRGESGANVLTF. The CDR3 DNA reads TGTGCCAGCACAACGAGGGGGGAGTCTGGGGCCAACGTCCTGACTTTC. The chain is built from TRBV5-4 and TRBJ2-6; D tentatively reads TRBD1 or TRBD2 (6 bases each). V dropped 6 bases and J dropped 1 base, with 14 bases sitting between them. The CDR3 is 16 residues long. In germline, CDR1 is SGHNT, CDR2 YYREEE (reference sequence).

J is TRBJ1-5 and V is TRBV4-1; D may be TRBD1 (5 bases). The germline gives CDR1 MGHRA, CDR2 YSYEKL. There are 18 residues in the CDR3. Trimming pared 3 bases from V and 0 bases from J, leaving 18 bases between. CDR3 in DNA: TGCGCCAGCAGCCAGGGACCCGACAGTGTTTTTAGCAATCAGCCCCAGCATTTT. It yields the protein CASSQGPDSVFSNQPQHF.

V and J are TRBV29-1 and TRBJ2-3; a possible D gene is TRBD2 (5 bases). CDR1 is SQVTM, CDR2 ANQGSEA, per germline. The CDR3 runs 15 residues. The germline V and J ends were trimmed by 0 bases and 5 bases, with 15 bases remaining between them. In DNA, the CDR3 is TGCAGCGTTGAAGATAGGACCCCGGGGATAGATACGCAGTATTTT. Amino acids: CSVEDRTPGIDTQYF.

The table lists this clone with a few counts. This chain joins TRBV29-1 and TRBJ1-1, with D maybe TRBD1 (5 bases). CDR3 length: 15 residues. V shed 4 bases and J shed 0 bases, with 15 bases lying between them. Germline CDR1 reads SQVTM; CDR2 reads ANQGSEA. CDR3 loop: CSVGQSKGMNTEAFF. DNA of the CDR3: TGCAGCGTTGGACAGTCTAAGGGGATGAACACTGAAGCTTTCTTT. Full variable domain (remainder filled in from reference TRBV29-1 and TRBJ1-1): SAVISQKPSRDICQRGTSLTIQCQVDSQVTMMFWYRQQPGQSLTLIATANQGSEATYESGFVIDKFPISRPNLTFSTLTVSNMSPEDSSIYLCSVGQSKGMNTEAFFGQGTRLTVV.

The count of this clone is one. V and J are TRBV5-6 and TRBJ2-1; 7 nucleotides match TRBD2. Germline lookup yields CDR1 SGHDT and CDR2 YYEEEE. J gave up 9 bases and V 0 bases, and 6 bases lay outside the gene matches. The CDR3 spans 14 residues. The DNA for the CDR3 is TGTGCCAGCAGCTTGGGGTCGGGGGGAAGTGAGCAGTTCTTC. It codes for CASSLGSGGSEQFF.

This clone was recorded once. The chain joins TRBV9 to TRBJ2-1, with 12 bases aligning to TRBD2. Trimming cost V 10 bases and J 3 bases; bases outside gene matches: 5. Germline CDR1 SGDLS, CDR2 YYNGEE. The CDR3 loop spans 14 amino acids. CDR3 in amino acids: CADTSGRFYNEQFF. In DNA form, the CDR3 reads TGTGCCGATACTAGCGGGAGGTTCTACAATGAGCAGTTCTTC.

The chain has TRBV6-4 and TRBJ1-1; D is uncertain. Trimming removed 0 bases from V and 4 bases from J, with 6 bases in between. Germline assignment: CDR1 MRHNA and CDR2 SNTAGT. This CDR3 has 13 residues. As DNA, the CDR3 is TGTGCCAGCAGTGACTCGAGGAGCACTGAAGCTTTCTTT. Translation: CASSDSRSTEAFF.

This clone was counted once. The chain has TRBV6-1 and TRBJ2-7; 8 nucleotides align to TRBD1. This CDR3 region has 13 residues. Looked up from germline, CDR1 is MNHNS and CDR2 is SASEGT. Losses at the gene ends were 4 bases for V and 6 bases for J; bases not matched to a gene: 5. This chain's CDR3 is CASSVDRGGEQYF. For the CDR3, the DNA is TGTGCCAGCAGTGTCGACAGGGGAGGCGAGCAGTACTTC.

The gene calls are TRBV6-1 and TRBJ2-7, with D perhaps TRBD1 or TRBD2 (5 bases each). The CDR3 has 15 residues. V was shortened by 2 bases and J by 0 bases, with 11 bases between the two germline ends. The germline V gene has CDR1 MNHNS and CDR2 SASEGT. Written as DNA, the CDR3 is TGTGCCAGCAGTGAAAGGACTGGGGCCTCCTACGAGCAGTACTTC. Translation gives CASSERTGASYEQYF.

V usage is TRBV25-1 and J usage is TRBJ2-7; D is ambiguous. V lost 1 base and J 5 bases, leaving 12 bases between the germline ends. In germline, CDR1 is MGHDK, CDR2 SYGVNS. The CDR3 length is 14 residues. CDR3 coding DNA: TGTGCCAGCAGTGAATCCGGACGAGAGGACGAGCAGTACTTC. Protein: CASSESGREDEQYF.

The rearrangement links TRBV6-5 to TRBJ1-2, with no clear D. Deletions cut 0 bases from V and 8 bases from J, with 10 bases between. The CDR3 sequence is 13 residues long. From germline, CDR1 is MNHEY and CDR2 SVGAGI. The CDR3 is CASSYSSELGYTF. DNA of the CDR3: TGTGCCAGCAGTTACTCGAGCGAGTTAGGCTACACCTTC.